These 14 T cell receptor beta chains were all obtained from the same sample, sequenced in a study of neurological immune-mediated disorders. TCRdb re-called the 5' RACE reads with MiXCR, one entry per CDR3 protein. The table includes 35,000 to 40,000 distinct CDR3 sequences, roughly 11% detected once. Specimen: CD4+ T cells from blood. All receptors derive from a woman under 40 with HTLV-1-associated myelopathy (HAM/TSP).

This clonotype came up a few times. The genes are TRBV18 and TRBJ1-1; D unclear. Germline CDR1 and CDR2: KGHSH and LQKENI. This CDR3 is 15 amino acids long. The germline V and J ends were trimmed by 1 base and 4 bases, with 13 bases remaining between them. This chain's CDR3 is CASSPLPEMGTEAFF. CDR3 nucleotides: TGTGCCAGCTCACCACTACCAGAAATGGGCACTGAAGCTTTCTTT.

This clonotype was recorded many times. The rearrangement uses TRBV20-1 and TRBJ2-1; D unresolved. The CDR3 runs 11 residues. Germline values: CDR1 DFQATT, CDR2 SNEGSKA (reference sequence). The germline V and J ends were trimmed by 4 bases and 2 bases, with 3 bases remaining between them. The CDR3, as DNA: TGCAGTGCTAAAGCCTACAATGAGCAGTTCTTC. Its translation is CSAKAYNEQFF.

In this sample, this clonotype turned up many times. This chain joins TRBV5-1 and TRBJ2-2; D is uncertain. The CDR3 runs 13 residues. Trimming removed 4 bases from V and 4 bases from J, with 8 bases in between. Looked up from germline, CDR1 is SGHRS and CDR2 is YFSETQ. The CDR3 sequence is CASSRPPTGELFF. CDR3 bases: TGCGCCAGCAGCCGACCACCCACCGGGGAGCTGTTTTTT.

This clonotype was observed many times. The chain combines TRBV3-1 with TRBJ1-1; D is undetermined. The V end lost 4 bases, the J end lost 5 bases, and 5 bases lay between the germline ends. The CDR3 contains 11 residues. In germline, CDR1 is LGHDT, CDR2 YNNKEL (reference sequence). For the CDR3, the DNA is TGTGCCAGCAGCCCTGGAACTGAAGCTTTCTTT. As protein: CASSPGTEAFF.

Ten or more counts support this clonotype. This chain links TRBV10-1 with TRBJ1-4; D call uncertain. CDR3 length equals 13 residues. Germline V gives CDR1 WNHNN, CDR2 SYGVQD (reference sequence). V lost 3 bases to trimming and J lost 6 bases, with 8 bases between them. This CDR3 is CASSENRYEKLFF. Here the CDR3 DNA reads TGCGCCAGCAGTGAAAACAGATATGAAAAACTGTTTTTT.

The chain combines TRBV30 with TRBJ2-2; no clear D. The CDR3 loop spans 13 amino acids. Germline V gene sequence: CDR1 GTSNPN, CDR2 SVGIG (reference sequence). Between the trimmed V and J ends, which lost 2 bases and 14 bases, there was a span of 18 bases. This CDR3 reads CAWSYKNTEELFF. The DNA of the CDR3 is TGTGCCTGGAGTTACAAGAACACCGAGGAACTGTTTTTT.

This clonotype came up many times. V usage is TRBV7-2 and J usage is TRBJ2-7; TRBD1 matches at 8 bases. V trimming: 1 base; J trimming: 2 bases; junction bases outside the gene matches: 7. The germline gives CDR1 SGHTA, CDR2 FQGNSA. There are 16 residues in the CDR3. This chain's CDR3 is CASSLGTRDRTYEQYF. DNA for the CDR3: TGTGCCAGCAGCTTAGGCACCCGGGACAGGACCTACGAGCAGTACTTC. Variable domain in full (rest from reference TRBV7-2 and TRBJ2-7): GAGVSQSPSNKVTEKGKDVELRCDPISGHTALYWYRQSLGQGLEFLIYFQGNSAPDKSGLPSDRFSAERTGGSVSTLTIQRTQQEDSAVYLCASSLGTRDRTYEQYFGPGTRLTVT.

This clonotype was recorded at least ten times. The V gene is TRBV2, the J gene TRBJ1-1; 8 bases fit TRBD1. Germline V gene data show CDR1 as SNHLY and CDR2 as FYNNEI. CDR3 length: 15 residues. J gave up 1 base and V 4 bases, and 5 bases lay outside the gene matches. Here the CDR3 reads CASSGTGFGNTEAFF. The CDR3 coding sequence is TGTGCCAGCAGTGGGACAGGGTTTGGGAACACTGAAGCTTTCTTT.

This clonotype turned up a few times. The chain combines TRBV20-1 with TRBJ1-5; D may be TRBD1 (5 bases). The germline V gene has CDR1 DFQATT and CDR2 SNEGSKA (reference sequence). Trimming left V 3 bases short and J 0 bases short, with 15 bases between. The CDR3 spans 16 residues. The CDR3 nucleotides are TGCAGTGCTAGCGCCTCAGGGCGATATAGCAATCAGCCCCAGCATTTT. Its protein product is CSASASGRYSNQPQHF.

This clonotype was seen at least ten times. V gene TRBV3-1 combines with J gene TRBJ2-7; 9 nucleotides align to TRBD1. This CDR3 has 12 residues. The V gene end was trimmed by 6 bases and the J gene end by 11 bases; junction bases not matched to a gene: 8. Germline-derived CDR1 and CDR2 are LGHDT and YNNKEL (reference sequence). The CDR3 loop reads CASSGQGSREYF. DNA for the CDR3: TGTGCCAGCAGTGGACAGGGGAGCCGCGAGTACTTC.

This clonotype was observed many times. The CDR3: CSASNRATYNEQFF. The CDR3 bases are TGCAGTGCTAGTAACAGGGCGACCTACAATGAGCAGTTCTTC. The V gene is TRBV20-1, the J gene TRBJ2-1; perhaps TRBD1 as D (6 bases). The germline V gene encodes CDR1 DFQATT and CDR2 SNEGSKA (reference sequence). The CDR3 runs 14 residues. With 3 bases removed from V and 2 bases from J, the gap between germline ends came to 11 bases.

This clonotype was found many times. The chain links TRBV20-1 to TRBJ1-2; no reliable D call. The CDR3 is 10 amino acids. The V end was cut by 5 bases, the J end by 6 bases, with 7 bases between. CDR1 and CDR2 (germline): DFQATT, SNEGSKA (reference sequence). The CDR3 nucleotides are TGCAGTGCTCAAGAAAATGGCTACACCTTC. Its protein product is CSAQENGYTF.

This clonotype was picked up many times. The rearrangement joins TRBV9 to TRBJ2-3; 8 positions match TRBD1. With 0 bases clipped from V and 6 bases from J, the junction kept 6 bases outside the gene matches. Germline loops: CDR1 SGDLS, CDR2 YYNGEE. The CDR3 is made up of 15 amino acids. CDR3 coding DNA: TGTGCCAGCAGCGTAGGGCAGGGGGCATTCGATACGCAGTATTTT. This codes for CASSVGQGAFDTQYF.

In its sample, this clonotype was seen many times. The chain combines TRBV5-1 with TRBJ2-1; TRBD1 agrees at 9 bases. CDR1 and CDR2 from the germline V gene are SGHRS and YFSETQ. This CDR3 is built from 14 residues. Germline trimming cut 4 bases from V and 5 bases from J; bases unmatched to any gene: 4. The CDR3 spells CASSPGTGNNEQFF. Here the CDR3 DNA reads TGCGCCAGCAGCCCCGGGACAGGGAACAATGAGCAGTTCTTC.